Listed below are T cell receptor beta chains from one sample, sequenced in a study of T cell changes during pregnancy in multiple sclerosis. The table came from immunoSEQ multiplex PCR; TCRdb's copy has only in-frame clones and leaves some out. Seen here are around 40,000 clones, about 92% observed once, and the top ten hold 0.7% to 1%. Here the sequenced sample was CD4+ T cells from peripheral blood mononuclear cells, taken in the third trimester of pregnancy. Receptors were obtained from a female donor with multiple sclerosis, enrolled in a pregnancy study. The CDR3 runs from the conserved cysteine through the conserved F or W. A D gene is named only where the DNA matches it firmly. Some rows have no size entry. The others give once, few or many, or a class for an expanded clone.

j_call: TRBJ2-1; d_call: TRBD2; v_call: TRBV29-1; clone_size: .; cdr3_nt: TGCAGCGTAACCCCGGGACTAGCTCGCTACAATGAGCAGTTCTTC; cdr3_aa: CSVTPGLARYNEQFF
j_call: TRBJ1-5; d_call: TRBD1; v_call: TRBV28; clone_size: .; cdr3_nt: TGTGCCAGCAGCTTGAGGACAGGGAGTGTAGGCAATCAGCCCCAGCATTTT; cdr3_aa: CASSLRTGSVGNQPQHF
j_call: TRBJ2-1; d_call: TRBD1; v_call: TRBV2; clone_size: .; cdr3_nt: TGTGCCACCGGGACAGGGGGCTCCAATGAGCAGTTCTTC; cdr3_aa: CATGTGGSNEQFF
j_call: TRBJ2-2; d_call: TRBD1; v_call: TRBV18; clone_size: .; cdr3_nt: TGTGCCAGCTCACCACCTTCAGGGGGCGCAAACACCGGGGAGCTGTTTTTT; cdr3_aa: CASSPPSGGANTGELFF
j_call: TRBJ2-7; d_call: TRBD1; v_call: TRBV11-2; clone_size: .; cdr3_nt: TGTGCCAGCAGCTTAGATTCCGGGACAGGTCGTCTCTACGAGCAGTACTTC; cdr3_aa: CASSLDSGTGRLYEQYF
j_call: TRBJ2-6; d_call: TRBD1; v_call: TRBV27; clone_size: once; cdr3_nt: TGTGCCAGCAGTCGACAGGGGGCGGGTGGGGCCAACGTCCTGACTTTC; cdr3_aa: CASSRQGAGGANVLTF
j_call: TRBJ1-1; d_call: .; v_call: TRBV9; clone_size: .; cdr3_nt: TGTGCCAGCAGCCCCCGGAGGATGAACACTGAAGCTTTCTTT; cdr3_aa: CASSPRRMNTEAFF
j_call: TRBJ1-2; d_call: .; v_call: TRBV9; clone_size: .; cdr3_nt: TGTGCCAGCAGCGATATGGAGAACACAAACTATGGCTACACCTTC; cdr3_aa: CASSDMENTNYGYTF
j_call: TRBJ1-2; d_call: TRBD1; v_call: TRBV30; clone_size: once; cdr3_nt: TGTGCCTGGAGTCCCGGACAGGGTGGGAACTATGGCTACACCTTC; cdr3_aa: CAWSPGQGGNYGYTF
j_call: TRBJ2-7; d_call: .; v_call: TRBV19; clone_size: .; cdr3_nt: TGTGCCAGTAGAAAAGGGGTGACAGGAATCTACGAGCAGTACTTC; cdr3_aa: CASRKGVTGIYEQYF
j_call: TRBJ1-2; d_call: .; v_call: TRBV13; clone_size: once; cdr3_nt: TGTGCCAGCAGCCTAAGAAAAGGGGGTGGCTACACCTTC; cdr3_aa: CASSLRKGGGYTF
j_call: TRBJ1-4; d_call: TRBD1; v_call: TRBV30; clone_size: medium-sized; cdr3_nt: TGTGCCTGGAGTGGCGGGACAGGGTCAGAAAAACTGTTTTTT; cdr3_aa: CAWSGGTGSEKLFF
j_call: TRBJ2-5; d_call: .; v_call: TRBV30; clone_size: .; cdr3_nt: TGTGCCTGGAGTGTACGAGGGAGAGTGGAGACCCAGTACTTC; cdr3_aa: CAWSVRGRVETQYF
j_call: TRBJ2-5; d_call: TRBD2; v_call: TRBV9; clone_size: once; cdr3_nt: TGTGCCAGCAGCGTCCGGGGGGGGAACCATGAGACCCAGTACTTC; cdr3_aa: CASSVRGGNHETQYF
j_call: TRBJ2-3; d_call: TRBD2; v_call: TRBV28; clone_size: once; cdr3_nt: TGTGCCAGCAGTTCGGGACTACGCACAGATACGCAGTATTTT; cdr3_aa: CASSSGLRTDTQYF
j_call: TRBJ2-5; d_call: .; v_call: TRBV7-9; clone_size: .; cdr3_nt: TGTGCCAGCAGCTCCCGGAGTAGCTTGGAGACCCAGTACTTC; cdr3_aa: CASSSRSSLETQYF
j_call: TRBJ2-7; d_call: .; v_call: TRBV28; clone_size: .; cdr3_nt: TGTGCCAGCAGCGCGGACAGCTACGAGCAGTACTTC; cdr3_aa: CASSADSYEQYF
j_call: TRBJ2-3; d_call: .; v_call: TRBV13; clone_size: .; cdr3_nt: TGTGCCAGCAGCTTAACATTAGGGGCTAGCACAGATACGCAGTATTTT; cdr3_aa: CASSLTLGASTDTQYF
j_call: TRBJ1-2; d_call: .; v_call: TRBV9; clone_size: .; cdr3_nt: TGTGCCAGCAGCACATCCCTAGGGGTTTCCGGCTACACCTTC; cdr3_aa: CASSTSLGVSGYTF
j_call: TRBJ2-5; d_call: .; v_call: TRBV5-4; clone_size: .; cdr3_nt: TGTGCCAGCAGCTTTTCCGGACTGGCAAAAGAGACCCAGTACTTC; cdr3_aa: CASSFSGLAKETQYF
j_call: TRBJ1-2; d_call: .; v_call: TRBV10-2; clone_size: .; cdr3_nt: TGCGCCAGCAGTGAGAGGGGCCCGAACTATGGCTACACCTTC; cdr3_aa: CASSERGPNYGYTF
j_call: TRBJ1-5; d_call: .; v_call: TRBV2; clone_size: .; cdr3_nt: TGTGCCAGCAGTGGACAGGCCCGACGGCAGCCCCAGCATTTT; cdr3_aa: CASSGQARRQPQHF
j_call: TRBJ2-3; d_call: TRBD2; v_call: TRBV29-1; clone_size: .; cdr3_nt: TGCAGCGTTGAAAAGGGTAGCGGGAGTATCACAGATACGCAGTATTTT; cdr3_aa: CSVEKGSGSITDTQYF
j_call: TRBJ2-1; d_call: .; v_call: TRBV2; clone_size: .; cdr3_nt: TGTGCCAGCGGAGGGGAAAAATCGCTGCCAAGCGGGTCCTTCAATGAGCAGTTCTTC; cdr3_aa: CASGGEKSLPSGSFNEQFF
j_call: TRBJ1-5; d_call: .; v_call: TRBV19; clone_size: .; cdr3_nt: TGTGCCAGTAGTAGTCCCGGACATAGCAATCAGCCCCAGCATTTT; cdr3_aa: CASSSPGHSNQPQHF
j_call: TRBJ2-5; d_call: TRBD2; v_call: TRBV4-2; clone_size: .; cdr3_nt: TGTGCCAGCAGCCAAGGTGGTGGTCGACTAGCGGGAGGGGAGACCCAGTACTTC; cdr3_aa: CASSQGGGRLAGGETQYF
j_call: TRBJ1-5; d_call: .; v_call: TRBV4-1; clone_size: once; cdr3_nt: TGCGCCAGCAGCCAAGATGGCGGGGACCATCAGCCCCAGCATTTT; cdr3_aa: CASSQDGGDHQPQHF
j_call: TRBJ2-4; d_call: TRBD1; v_call: TRBV6-1; clone_size: .; cdr3_nt: TGTGCCAGCAGTGGACCGGGACAGGGTTCGACCCTAGCCAAAAACATTCAGTACTTC; cdr3_aa: CASSGPGQGSTLAKNIQYF
j_call: TRBJ1-5; d_call: TRBD1; v_call: TRBV19; clone_size: once; cdr3_nt: TGTGCCAGTACGACCTCCCGGGACAGGGGAAACCAGCCCCAGCATTTT; cdr3_aa: CASTTSRDRGNQPQHF
j_call: TRBJ2-1; d_call: TRBD2; v_call: TRBV19; clone_size: few; cdr3_nt: TGTGCCAGTAGTATAGGGCGCGGGGGACTAGATCACAATGAGCAGTTCTTC; cdr3_aa: CASSIGRGGLDHNEQFF
j_call: TRBJ2-7; d_call: .; v_call: TRBV6-4; clone_size: .; cdr3_nt: TGTGCCAGCAGTGTGGGCCCATTGAGCTCCTACGAGCAGTACTTC; cdr3_aa: CASSVGPLSSYEQYF
j_call: TRBJ1-5; d_call: .; v_call: TRBV5-6; clone_size: .; cdr3_nt: TGTGCCAGCAGCTTTCAGAATCAGCCCCAGCATTTT; cdr3_aa: CASSFQNQPQHF
j_call: TRBJ1-1; d_call: .; v_call: TRBV30; clone_size: .; cdr3_nt: TGTGCCTGGAGCGCGAAGAAAGCTTTCTTT; cdr3_aa: CAWSAKKAFF
j_call: TRBJ1-1; d_call: .; v_call: TRBV5-1; clone_size: .; cdr3_nt: TGCGCCAGCAGCTGGAGTGCGAACACTGAAGCTTTCTTT; cdr3_aa: CASSWSANTEAFF
j_call: TRBJ1-4; d_call: TRBD1; v_call: TRBV6-5; clone_size: .; cdr3_nt: TGTGCCAGCAGCCCTTCCGGGACAGCGCGCCAAGGAGTGTTTTTT; cdr3_aa: CASSPSGTARQGVFF
j_call: TRBJ2-3; d_call: .; v_call: TRBV11-2; clone_size: .; cdr3_nt: TGTGCCAGCAGCTTAGATTCGGAGAGCACAGATACGCAGTATTTT; cdr3_aa: CASSLDSESTDTQYF
j_call: TRBJ2-1; d_call: .; v_call: TRBV4-3; clone_size: .; cdr3_nt: TGCGCCAGCAGCCGCGGCACATTGAAGCAGAATGAGCAGTTCTTC; cdr3_aa: CASSRGTLKQNEQFF
j_call: TRBJ2-1; d_call: TRBD1; v_call: TRBV4-1; clone_size: .; cdr3_nt: TGCGCCAGCACTTGGACAGGCTCCTACAATGAGCAGTTCTTC; cdr3_aa: CASTWTGSYNEQFF
j_call: TRBJ2-1; d_call: TRBD2; v_call: TRBV4-2; clone_size: .; cdr3_nt: TGTGCCAGCAGCCAAGATTGGAGGCCTAGCGGGAGGAATGAGCAGTTCTTC; cdr3_aa: CASSQDWRPSGRNEQFF
j_call: TRBJ2-1; d_call: TRBD1; v_call: TRBV19; clone_size: .; cdr3_nt: TGTGCCAGTAGTAGGGGACAGTCCTACAATGAGCAGTTCTTC; cdr3_aa: CASSRGQSYNEQFF
j_call: TRBJ2-7; d_call: TRBD2; v_call: TRBV28; clone_size: .; cdr3_nt: TGTGCCAGCAGTTTATATGGCGGGAGAGGGTACGAGCAGTACTTC; cdr3_aa: CASSLYGGRGYEQYF
j_call: TRBJ2-1; d_call: TRBD2; v_call: TRBV7-9; clone_size: .; cdr3_nt: TGTGCCAGCAGCCCATCTAGCGGGAACAATGAGCAGTTCTTC; cdr3_aa: CASSPSSGNNEQFF
j_call: TRBJ2-1; d_call: .; v_call: TRBV27; clone_size: .; cdr3_nt: TGTGCCAGCACGTCTAGAAGTGAGCAGTTCTTC; cdr3_aa: CASTSRSEQFF
j_call: TRBJ2-7; d_call: TRBD2; v_call: TRBV10-1; clone_size: .; cdr3_nt: TGCGCCAGCTCCCCTTCGTTAGCGGGAGGATACGAGCAGTACTTC; cdr3_aa: CASSPSLAGGYEQYF
j_call: TRBJ2-6; d_call: .; v_call: TRBV7-8; clone_size: .; cdr3_nt: TGTGCCAGCAGCTTGTCCGGGACATGGGTGTTAGGGGCCAACGTCCTGACTTTC; cdr3_aa: CASSLSGTWVLGANVLTF
j_call: TRBJ1-4; d_call: TRBD1; v_call: TRBV27; clone_size: .; cdr3_nt: TGTGCCAGCAGTTGGAGGACAGGGAGGGAAAAACTGTTTTTT; cdr3_aa: CASSWRTGREKLFF
j_call: TRBJ1-5; d_call: .; v_call: TRBV2; clone_size: .; cdr3_nt: TGTGCCAGCACCCCCTGGGGGGGCAATCAGCCCCAGCATTTT; cdr3_aa: CASTPWGGNQPQHF
j_call: TRBJ2-3; d_call: TRBD2; v_call: TRBV30; clone_size: .; cdr3_nt: TGTGCCTGGGGGGGACTAGCGGGAGCAGATACGCAGTATTTT; cdr3_aa: CAWGGLAGADTQYF
j_call: TRBJ1-6; d_call: .; v_call: TRBV7-6; clone_size: few; cdr3_nt: TGTGCCAGCAGCTCCTTTGGGGCCGAGTCACCCCTCCACTTT; cdr3_aa: CASSSFGAESPLHF
j_call: TRBJ2-3; d_call: TRBD2; v_call: TRBV29-1; clone_size: .; cdr3_nt: TGCAGCGTAGGAGCGGGAAAGGGGACAGATACGCAGTATTTT; cdr3_aa: CSVGAGKGTDTQYF
j_call: TRBJ1-1; d_call: .; v_call: TRBV7-7; clone_size: .; cdr3_nt: TGTGCCAGCAGCAAGACAGTGTTATTCACTGAAGCTTTCTTT; cdr3_aa: CASSKTVLFTEAFF
j_call: TRBJ1-5; d_call: .; v_call: TRBV19; clone_size: once; cdr3_nt: TGTGCCAGTAGTTGGGGAGATCAGCCCCAGCATTTT; cdr3_aa: CASSWGDQPQHF
j_call: TRBJ1-5; d_call: .; v_call: TRBV6-1; clone_size: .; cdr3_nt: TGTGCCAGCAGTGGTCAGGGGTGGCCCCAGCATTTT; cdr3_aa: CASSGQGWPQHF
j_call: TRBJ1-2; d_call: TRBD1; v_call: TRBV28; clone_size: .; cdr3_nt: TGTGCCAGCAGCCGGACAGGGGATGGCTACACCTTC; cdr3_aa: CASSRTGDGYTF
j_call: TRBJ1-1; d_call: TRBD1; v_call: TRBV5-5; clone_size: once; cdr3_nt: TGTGCCAGCAGCTTCCACCTGGACAGGGAAGCTTTCTTT; cdr3_aa: CASSFHLDREAFF
j_call: TRBJ2-3; d_call: TRBD1; v_call: TRBV28; clone_size: .; cdr3_nt: TGTGCCAGCAGTCCTCAGGGGGCCGGCACAGATACGCAGTATTTT; cdr3_aa: CASSPQGAGTDTQYF
j_call: TRBJ2-1; d_call: .; v_call: TRBV6-6; clone_size: .; cdr3_nt: TGTGCCAGCAGGCTCAGTGGCAATGAGCAGTTCTTC; cdr3_aa: CASRLSGNEQFF